The T cell receptor beta chain under discussion was sequenced for a study of shared clonotypes between healthy human individuals. Only in-frame clones appear in the TCRdb table, and some are missing; sequencing was by immunoSEQ multiplex PCR. Of some 2,500,000 clones in the sample, approximately 93% are singletons; the top ten hold roughly 0.39%. The germline CDR1 and CDR2 sequences are LGHNA and YNFKEQ. There are 16 residues in the CDR3. Trimming removed 4 bases at V and 3 bases at J, with 16 bases between. This TCR was sampled from a young man in good health. Some clones in this sample may be carry-over from other donors' samples. Source material: naive CD4+ T cells from PBMCs. Subset: CD45RA+ positively selected. V and J are TRBV4-2 and TRBJ1-5; possibly TRBD1 for D (5 bases). In nucleotides, the CDR3 is TGTGCCAGCAGCCCGAGCTGGGGGGGGTACAATCAGCCCCAGCATTTT. Translating gives CASSPSWGGYNQPQHF.